This TCR beta chain stems from a study of blood T cell repertoires in COVID-19 (dated by TCRdb to the early 2020s). Regarding the research as a whole: The collaborator samples originated in the United States, Italy and Spain and spanned the acute and convalescent phases of COVID-19. The samples were drawn from two sources: the first 160 participants of the ongoing ImmuneRACE study, and about 1,300 subjects contributed by 6 global collaborators. HLA class I and class II types, where available, came from metadata supplied by the sample provider rather than from assay-based typing. The material from the prospective study consisted of cDNA or gDNA derived from T cells, B-cell-depleted T cells, or PBMCs. The repertoires were made available in a free public database intended to serve as a resource for research on the immune response to SARS-CoV-2. The dataset comprised deeply sampled blood TCRbeta repertoires from subjects exposed to, actively infected with, or recovered from COVID-19. A de-identified subject ID, COVID-19 status, age in years and sex were almost always included in the sample metadata. Overall results and qualifications from the work: Clinical and demographic metadata were provided uncurated, with the amount varying by source and participant.

In regard to this clone: Its specific antigen is unknown. No base qualities exist here, and no much larger clone lies one base off it.

V is cut by 6 bases and J by 5 bases, and the space between the germline ends is 7 bases. Including the terminal cysteine and phenylalanine, the CDR3 comprises 11 residues. Here the CDR3 DNA is all that survives: 33 bases in frame from base 1. Each collaborating institution followed its own protocols to collect whole blood in K2EDTA tubes. Collaborator samples were shipped for TCRbeta analysis as frozen whole blood, isolated PBMCs, or DNA extracted from either sample type. The immunoSEQ Assay, a bias-controlled multiplex PCR, was used to amplify TCRbeta CDR3 regions from genomic DNA. The original pipeline was this. Nucleated cell counts per sample were estimated from amplification of reference gene primers within the assay. To quantify the absolute abundance of each unique TCRbeta CDR3 rearrangement, sequence reads were collapsed and filtered. For each sample, productive Simpson clonality was calculated as the square root of Simpson's diversity index across productive rearrangements. TCRdb obtained this table from immuneACCESS and retained in-frame rearrangements with V and J assigned. These tables miss some clones; where compared with another copy, unresolved V genes account for less than half of the shortfall, and the remainder is unexplained. V and J calls and clone size are copied from that table; D and trimming were computed from the DNA. Within this sample are around 190,000 clones, with around nine tenths of them counted one time only. The top ten clones comprise approximately 1.5% of the sample.

The clonotype originates from a young man with active or convalescent COVID-19. This chain is built from TRBV12-3 or TRBV12-4 and TRBJ1-2, with no confident D gene call. Sequencing was performed on peripheral blood. The bases are TGTGCCAGCAGGCTAATGTATGGCTACACCTTC. Translated, it reads CASRLMYGYTF.